This T cell receptor (beta chain) came from a study of breast tumors, draining lymph nodes, adjacent tissues. Samples came from axillary lymph nodes draining the breast cancer. TCRdb re-called the multiplex PCR reads with MiXCR, one entry per CDR3 protein. The sample lists about 110,000 distinct CDR3 sequences, 30% occurring once. There are many counts of this clonotype. Trimming left V 8 bases short and J 6 bases short, with 16 bases between. Germline V gene sequence: CDR1 ENHRY, CDR2 SYGVKD. This CDR3 contains 14 residues. The chain couples TRBV10-3 to TRBJ2-2; a weak D match, TRBD1 (6 bases). The receptor comes from a female donor with breast cancer. Some clones in this sample may be carry-over from other donors' samples. Sequenced sample: axillary lymph node tissue. CDR3 region: CAIWGQGESGELFF. DNA of the CDR3: TGTGCCATCTGGGGGCAGGGAGAGTCCGGGGAGCTGTTTTTT.